This record covers a single TCR beta chain. Its antigen is currently unknown. The data derive from a study of T cell repertoires in cytomegalovirus infection. Background on the study: CMV epitopes, recently identified HLA-C-restricted and well-studied HLA-B-restricted, were used. Matching HLA type and CMV infection were both indicated by public TCR beta signatures.

TCRdb re-analysed the reads in MiXCR, keeping a single row per CDR3 protein. Here the sample spans roughly 990,000 distinct CDR3 sequences, roughly 30% being singletons. Germline V gives CDR1 DFQATT, CDR2 SNEGSKA (reference sequence). V shed 0 bases, J shed 2 bases, and the junction held 11 bases outside the gene matches. The CDR3 length is 17 residues. The clonotype comes from a human donor in good health (CMV status not recorded). Some clones in this sample may be carry-over from other donors' samples. This sequence joins TRBV20-1 and TRBJ2-3, with 7 positions matching TRBD2. Here the sequenced sample was cultured CD8+ T cells from PBMCs, taken from culture after CMV antigen stimulation. The CDR3, as DNA: TGCAGTGCTAGAGATGGAGAGGCGGGGGTTACCACAGATACGCAGTATTTT. Amino acids: CSARDGEAGVTTDTQYF.